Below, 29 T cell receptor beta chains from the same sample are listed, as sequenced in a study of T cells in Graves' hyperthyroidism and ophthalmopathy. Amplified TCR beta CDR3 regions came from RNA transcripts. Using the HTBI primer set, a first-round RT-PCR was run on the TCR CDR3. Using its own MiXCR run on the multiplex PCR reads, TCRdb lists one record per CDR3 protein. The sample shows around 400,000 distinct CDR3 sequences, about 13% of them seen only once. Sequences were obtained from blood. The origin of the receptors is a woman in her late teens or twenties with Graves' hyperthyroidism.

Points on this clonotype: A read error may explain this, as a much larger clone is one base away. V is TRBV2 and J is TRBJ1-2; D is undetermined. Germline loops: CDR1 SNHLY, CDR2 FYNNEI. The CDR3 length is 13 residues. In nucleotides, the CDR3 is TGTGCCGGCAGTGAATGGGCGGCGGGCGGCTACACCTTC. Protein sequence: CAGSEWAAGGYTF.

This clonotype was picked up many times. The DNA of the CDR3 is TGTGCCAGCAGCGTAGAGGGACAGGGGGTCAATGAGCAGTTCTTC. Protein sequence: CASSVEGQGVNEQFF. The genes are TRBV9 and TRBJ2-1; 11 nucleotides line up with TRBD1. Germline V CDR1 and CDR2: SGDLS, YYNGEE. The CDR3 contains 15 residues. V trimming: 0 bases; J trimming: 6 bases; junction bases outside the gene matches: 2.

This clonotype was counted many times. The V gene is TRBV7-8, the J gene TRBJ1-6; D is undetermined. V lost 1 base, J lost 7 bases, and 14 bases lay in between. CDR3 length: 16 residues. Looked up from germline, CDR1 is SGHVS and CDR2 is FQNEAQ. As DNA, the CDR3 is TGTGCCAGCAGCTTAGAAGGCGGAATCATAAATTCACCCCTCCACTTT. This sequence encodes CASSLEGGIINSPLHF.

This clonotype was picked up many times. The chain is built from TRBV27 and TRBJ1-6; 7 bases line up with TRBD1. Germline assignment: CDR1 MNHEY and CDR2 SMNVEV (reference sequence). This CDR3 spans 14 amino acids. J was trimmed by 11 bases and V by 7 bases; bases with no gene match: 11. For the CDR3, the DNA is TGTGCCAGCACCGACGACAGGGCAGCAGCACCCCTCCACTTT. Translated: CASTDDRAAAPLHF.

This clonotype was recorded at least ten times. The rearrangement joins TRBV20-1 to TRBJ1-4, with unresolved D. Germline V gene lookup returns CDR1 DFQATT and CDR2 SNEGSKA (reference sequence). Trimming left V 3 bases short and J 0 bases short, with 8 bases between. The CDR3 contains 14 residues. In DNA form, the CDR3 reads TGCAGTGCTAGCGACCTAGCAACTAATGAAAAACTGTTTTTT. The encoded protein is CSASDLATNEKLFF.

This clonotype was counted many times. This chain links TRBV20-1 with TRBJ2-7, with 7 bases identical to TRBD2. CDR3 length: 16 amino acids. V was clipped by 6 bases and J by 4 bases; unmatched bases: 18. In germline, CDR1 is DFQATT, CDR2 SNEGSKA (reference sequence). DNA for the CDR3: TGCAGTGCAACGGCCCGCGGACTAGTCCCATCGTACGAGCAGTACTTC. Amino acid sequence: CSATARGLVPSYEQYF.

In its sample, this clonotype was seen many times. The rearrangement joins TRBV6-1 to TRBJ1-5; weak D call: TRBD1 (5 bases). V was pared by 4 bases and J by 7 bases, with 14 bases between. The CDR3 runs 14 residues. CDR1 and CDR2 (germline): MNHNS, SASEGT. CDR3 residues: CASSVGGTWQPQHF. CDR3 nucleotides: TGTGCCAGCAGTGTCGGGGGGACCTGGCAGCCCCAGCATTTT.

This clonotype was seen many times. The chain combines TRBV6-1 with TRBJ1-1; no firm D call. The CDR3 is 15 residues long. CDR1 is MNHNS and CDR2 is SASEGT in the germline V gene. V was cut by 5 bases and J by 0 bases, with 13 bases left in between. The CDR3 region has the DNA TGTGCCAGCAGTTTACTTGGCCCTATGAACACTGAAGCTTTCTTT. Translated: CASSLLGPMNTEAFF.

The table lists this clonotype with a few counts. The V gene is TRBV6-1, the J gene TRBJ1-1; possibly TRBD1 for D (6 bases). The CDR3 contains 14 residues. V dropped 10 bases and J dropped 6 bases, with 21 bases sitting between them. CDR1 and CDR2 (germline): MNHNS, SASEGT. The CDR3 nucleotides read TGTGCCACCGCCCAGGGGACGGGCAGGGCTGAAGCTTTCTTT. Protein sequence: CATAQGTGRAEAFF.

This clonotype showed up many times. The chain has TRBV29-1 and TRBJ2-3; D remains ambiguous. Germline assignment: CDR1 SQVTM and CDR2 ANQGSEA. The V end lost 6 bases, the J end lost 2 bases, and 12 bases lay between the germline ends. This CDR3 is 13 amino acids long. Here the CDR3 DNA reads TGCAGCGTCGGGCAAAGGTTCACAGATACGCAGTATTTT. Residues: CSVGQRFTDTQYF.

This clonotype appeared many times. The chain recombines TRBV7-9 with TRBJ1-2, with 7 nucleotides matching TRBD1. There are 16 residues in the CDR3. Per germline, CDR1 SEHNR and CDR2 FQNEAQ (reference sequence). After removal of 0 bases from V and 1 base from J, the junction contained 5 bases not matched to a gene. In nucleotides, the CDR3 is TGTGCCAGCAGCTTAGCGGGGACAGAAAATAACTATGGCTACACCTTC. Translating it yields CASSLAGTENNYGYTF.

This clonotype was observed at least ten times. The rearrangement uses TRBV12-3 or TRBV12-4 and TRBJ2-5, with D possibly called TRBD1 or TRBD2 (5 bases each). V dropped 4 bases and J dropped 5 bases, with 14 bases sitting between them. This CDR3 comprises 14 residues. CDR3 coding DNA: TGTGCCAGCAGTTCCCTTGGGGGTGGGGAGACCCAGTACTTC. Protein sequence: CASSSLGGGETQYF.

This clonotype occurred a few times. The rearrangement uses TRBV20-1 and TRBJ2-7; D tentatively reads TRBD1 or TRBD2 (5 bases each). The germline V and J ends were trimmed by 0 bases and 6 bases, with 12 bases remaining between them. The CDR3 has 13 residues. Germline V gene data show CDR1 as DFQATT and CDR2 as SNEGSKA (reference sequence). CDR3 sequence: CSAREPVGGEQYF. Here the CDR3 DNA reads TGCAGTGCTAGAGAGCCGGTTGGGGGCGAGCAGTACTTC.

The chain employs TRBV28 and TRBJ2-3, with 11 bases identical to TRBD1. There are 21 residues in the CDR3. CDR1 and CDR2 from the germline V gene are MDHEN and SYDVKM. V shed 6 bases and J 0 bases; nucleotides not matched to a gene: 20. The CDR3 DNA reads TGTGCCAGCAGACATGCCAGGACAGGGGGCGGGAGGAGCTCTAGCACAGATACGCAGTATTTT. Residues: CASRHARTGGGRSSSTDTQYF.

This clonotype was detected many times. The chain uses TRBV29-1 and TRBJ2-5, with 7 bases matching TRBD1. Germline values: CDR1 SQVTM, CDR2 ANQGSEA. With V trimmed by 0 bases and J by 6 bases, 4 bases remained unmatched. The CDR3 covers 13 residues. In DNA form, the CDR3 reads TGCAGCGTTGAAGATAACAGGGGACAGACCCAGTACTTC. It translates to CSVEDNRGQTQYF.

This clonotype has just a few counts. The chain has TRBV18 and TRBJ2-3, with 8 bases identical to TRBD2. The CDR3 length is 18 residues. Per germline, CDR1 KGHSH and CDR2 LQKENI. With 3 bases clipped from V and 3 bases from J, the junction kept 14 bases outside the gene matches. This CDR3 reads CASSPPGGAGPSTDTQYF. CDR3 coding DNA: TGTGCCAGCTCACCCCCCGGGGGGGCAGGCCCCTCGACAGATACGCAGTATTTT.

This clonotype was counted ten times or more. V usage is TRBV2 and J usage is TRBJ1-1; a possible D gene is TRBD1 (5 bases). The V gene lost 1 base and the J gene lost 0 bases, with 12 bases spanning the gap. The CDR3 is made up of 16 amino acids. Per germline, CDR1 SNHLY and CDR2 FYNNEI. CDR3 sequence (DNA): TGTGCCAGCAGTGAAGAGACAGCTCGGGTGAACACTGAAGCTTTCTTT. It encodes CASSEETARVNTEAFF.

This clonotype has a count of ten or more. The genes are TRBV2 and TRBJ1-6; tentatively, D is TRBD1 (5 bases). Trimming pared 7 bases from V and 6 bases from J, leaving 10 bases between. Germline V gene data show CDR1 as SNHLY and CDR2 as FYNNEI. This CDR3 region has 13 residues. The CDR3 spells CASTGVPNSPLHF. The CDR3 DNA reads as TGTGCCAGCACGGGGGTACCTAATTCACCCCTCCACTTT.

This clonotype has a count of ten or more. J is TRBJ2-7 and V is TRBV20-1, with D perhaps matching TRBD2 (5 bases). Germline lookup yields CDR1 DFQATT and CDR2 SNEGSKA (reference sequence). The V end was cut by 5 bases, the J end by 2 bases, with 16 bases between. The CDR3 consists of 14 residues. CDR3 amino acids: CSARGPGKPYEQYF. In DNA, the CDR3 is TGCAGTGCTCGAGGGCCTGGCAAGCCCTACGAGCAGTACTTC.

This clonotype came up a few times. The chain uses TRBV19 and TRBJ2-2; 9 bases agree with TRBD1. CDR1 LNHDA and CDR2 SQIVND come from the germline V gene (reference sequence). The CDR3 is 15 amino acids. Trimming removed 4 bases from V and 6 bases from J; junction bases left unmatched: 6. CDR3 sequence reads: CASSRTGQGSGELFF. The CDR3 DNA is TGTGCCAGTAGTAGGACGGGACAGGGCTCCGGGGAGCTGTTTTTT.

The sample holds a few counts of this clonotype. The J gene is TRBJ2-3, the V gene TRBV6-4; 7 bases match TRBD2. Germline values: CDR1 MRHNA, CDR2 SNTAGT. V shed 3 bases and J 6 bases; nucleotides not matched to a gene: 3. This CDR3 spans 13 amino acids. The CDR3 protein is CASSETSADTQYF. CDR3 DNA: TGTGCCAGCAGTGAAACTAGCGCGGATACGCAGTATTTT.

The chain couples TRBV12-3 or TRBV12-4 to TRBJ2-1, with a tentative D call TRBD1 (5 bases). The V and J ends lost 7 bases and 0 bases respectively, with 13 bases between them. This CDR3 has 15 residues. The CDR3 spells CASIPHQGSYNEQFF. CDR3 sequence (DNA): TGTGCCAGCATACCCCACCAGGGCTCCTACAATGAGCAGTTCTTC.

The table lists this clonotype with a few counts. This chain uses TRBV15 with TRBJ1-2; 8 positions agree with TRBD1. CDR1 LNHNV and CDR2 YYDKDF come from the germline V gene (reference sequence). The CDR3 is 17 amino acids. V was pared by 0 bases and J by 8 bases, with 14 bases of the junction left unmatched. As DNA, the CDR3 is TGTGCCACCAGCAGAGATTGGCCAGGGGGCGCAGAGGGGGGCTACACCTTC. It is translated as CATSRDWPGGAEGGYTF.

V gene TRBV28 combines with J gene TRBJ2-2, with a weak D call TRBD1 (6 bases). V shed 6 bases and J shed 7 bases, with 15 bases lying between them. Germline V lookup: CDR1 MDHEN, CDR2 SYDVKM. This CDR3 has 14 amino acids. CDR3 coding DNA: TGTGCCAGCAGCCTACCAGGGGCCGGCGGGGAGCTGTTTTTT. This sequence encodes CASSLPGAGGELFF.

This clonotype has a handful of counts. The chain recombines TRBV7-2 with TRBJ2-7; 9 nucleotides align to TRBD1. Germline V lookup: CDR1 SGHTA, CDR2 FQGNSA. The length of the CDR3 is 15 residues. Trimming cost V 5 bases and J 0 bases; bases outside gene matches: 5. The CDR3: CASSVGTGNSYEQYF. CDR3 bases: TGTGCCAGCAGCGTCGGGACAGGGAACTCCTACGAGCAGTACTTC. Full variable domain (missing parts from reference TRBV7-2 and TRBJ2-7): GAGVSQSPSNKVTEKGKDVELRCDPISGHTALYWYRQSLGQGLEFLIYFQGNSAPDKSGLPSDRFSAERTGGSVSTLTIQRTQQEDSAVYLCASSVGTGNSYEQYFGPGTRLTVT.

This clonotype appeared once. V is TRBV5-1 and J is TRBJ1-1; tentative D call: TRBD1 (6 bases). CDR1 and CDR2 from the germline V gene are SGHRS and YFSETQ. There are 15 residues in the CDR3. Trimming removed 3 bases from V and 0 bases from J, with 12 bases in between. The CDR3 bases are TGCGCCAGCAGCTACGGACAGAGCCTGAACACTGAAGCTTTCTTT. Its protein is CASSYGQSLNTEAFF.

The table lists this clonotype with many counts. CDR3 protein: CSARTSGQPYNEQFF. In DNA form, the CDR3 reads TGCAGTGCTAGAACTTCGGGACAGCCCTACAATGAGCAGTTCTTC. This chain uses TRBV20-1 with TRBJ2-1; TRBD1 matches 7 bases. The V and J ends lost 2 bases and 2 bases, in that order; junction bases with no gene match: 6. The CDR3 loop spans 15 amino acids. The V gene's germline CDR1 is DFQATT and CDR2 SNEGSKA (reference sequence).

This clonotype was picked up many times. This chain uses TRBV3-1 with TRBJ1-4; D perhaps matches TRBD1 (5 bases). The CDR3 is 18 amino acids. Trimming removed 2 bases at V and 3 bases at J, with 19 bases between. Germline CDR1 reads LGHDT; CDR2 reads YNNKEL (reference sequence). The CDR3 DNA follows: TGTGCCAGCAGCCAAAACCGTGGGACCCGGACGCCTAATGAAAAACTGTTTTTT. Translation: CASSQNRGTRTPNEKLFF.

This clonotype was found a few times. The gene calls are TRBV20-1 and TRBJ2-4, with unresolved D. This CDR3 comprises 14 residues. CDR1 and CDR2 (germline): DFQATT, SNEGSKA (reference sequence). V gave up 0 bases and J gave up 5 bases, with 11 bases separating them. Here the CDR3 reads CSAREDPWQNIQYF. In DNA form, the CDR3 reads TGCAGTGCTAGAGAGGACCCTTGGCAAAACATTCAGTACTTC.